This T cell receptor beta chain derives from a study of T cells in Graves' hyperthyroidism and ophthalmopathy. The CDR3 totals 17 residues. Germline V gene sequence: CDR1 LGHDT, CDR2 YNNKEL (reference sequence). The V end lost 3 bases, the J end lost 1 base, and 13 bases lay between the germline ends. RNA transcripts provided the source from which TCR beta CDR3 regions were amplified. An initial round of RT-PCR targeting the TCR CDR3 relied on the HTBI primer set. TCRdb passed the multiplex PCR reads through MiXCR, listing each CDR3 protein once. The sample includes over 700,000 distinct CDR3 sequences, approximately 18% of them seen just once.

This TCR was recovered from a woman in her forties or fifties with Graves' hyperthyroidism that later progressed to Graves' ophthalmopathy. This chain connects TRBV3-1 to TRBJ1-6, with D uncertain. Source material: blood. CDR3 coding DNA: TGTGCCAGCAGCCATCAAATGGGCTGGTCCTATAATTCACCCCTCCACTTT. Translated, it gives CASSHQMGWSYNSPLHF.